Listed here are 5 T cell receptor beta chains from one sample, sequenced in a study of long-term antiretroviral therapy in people with HIV. Sequencing relied on immunoSEQ assay v3.0, run at survey level. TCRdb's copy holds only in-frame clones and misses some; the assay was immunoSEQ multiplex PCR. The sample includes approximately 18,000 clones, approximately 80% of them seen just once. The sample was unsorted PBMCs, taken 0.2 years after starting antiretroviral therapy. The receptors were sampled from a woman aged 35 to 49 with HIV.

The J gene is TRBJ2-7, the V gene TRBV27; 7 nucleotides match TRBD2. Trimming removed 3 bases from V and 2 bases from J; junction bases left unmatched: 7. Germline V lookup: CDR1 MNHEY, CDR2 SMNVEV (reference sequence). This CDR3 spans 15 amino acids. CDR3 residues: CASSFRGEMAYEQYF. The CDR3 DNA follows: TGTGCCAGCAGTTTTCGGGGGGAGATGGCCTACGAGCAGTACTTC.

This chain's CDR3 is CASSLRLAGGNEQFF. CDR3 nucleotides: TGTGCCAGCAGCTTGAGACTAGCGGGGGGCAATGAGCAGTTCTTC. The chain joins TRBV5-5 to TRBJ2-1; 13 nucleotides agree with TRBD2. The CDR3 length is 15 residues. Trimming at V came to 1 base and at J to 6 bases, leaving 1 base not matched to a gene. Germline V gives CDR1 SGHKS, CDR2 YYEKEE (reference sequence).

V is TRBV11-3 and J is TRBJ2-1, with 8 bases aligning to TRBD2. V gave up 5 bases and J gave up 6 bases; unmatched junction bases: 3. Germline V gives CDR1 SGHNT, CDR2 YENEEA. The CDR3 length is 13 residues. The CDR3 loop is CASSDSGVNEQFF. The CDR3 DNA reads TGTGCCAGCAGCGATAGCGGGGTCAATGAGCAGTTCTTC.

Here the CDR3 reads CASRRGTGNQPQHF. The CDR3 nucleotides read TGTGCCAGCAGACGCGGGACAGGGAATCAGCCCCAGCATTTT. V and J are TRBV6-5 and TRBJ1-5; the match to TRBD1 covers 9 bases. The germline CDR1 and CDR2 sequences are MNHEY and SVGAGI. The ends lost 6 bases at V and 4 bases at J; junction bases unmatched: 4. The CDR3 runs to 14 residues.

The V gene is TRBV7-2, the J gene TRBJ1-5; D gene unclear. CDR3 length: 14 residues. V lost 1 base and J lost 1, with 5 bases in between. Germline lookup yields CDR1 SGHTA and CDR2 FQGNSA. The DNA for the CDR3 is TGTGCCAGCAGCTTAGAACGCAGCAATCAGCCCCAGCATTTT. Translated: CASSLERSNQPQHF.